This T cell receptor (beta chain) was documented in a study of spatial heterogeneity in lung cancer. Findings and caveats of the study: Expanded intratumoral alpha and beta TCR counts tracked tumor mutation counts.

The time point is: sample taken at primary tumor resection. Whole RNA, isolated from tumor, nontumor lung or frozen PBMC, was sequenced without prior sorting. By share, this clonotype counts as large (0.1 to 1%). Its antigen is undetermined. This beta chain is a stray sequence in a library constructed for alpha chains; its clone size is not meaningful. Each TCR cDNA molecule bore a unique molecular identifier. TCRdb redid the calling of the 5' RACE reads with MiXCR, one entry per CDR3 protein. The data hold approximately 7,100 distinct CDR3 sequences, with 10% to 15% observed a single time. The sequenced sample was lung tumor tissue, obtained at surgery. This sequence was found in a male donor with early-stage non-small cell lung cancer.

CDR3 bases: TGCAGTGCTATTTCTGCCAGGGGGCGATTCTCTCGGCCCCAGCATTTT. Protein product: CSAISARGRFSRPQHF. V and J are TRBV20-1 and TRBJ1-5, with TRBD1 matching over 8 bases. Germline loops: CDR1 DFQATT, CDR2 SNEGSKA (reference sequence). J gave up 9 bases and V 4 bases, and 17 bases lay outside the gene matches. This CDR3 region has 16 residues.